This passage covers 32 T cell receptor beta chains from one sample sequenced in a study of response to subunit inactivated influenza vaccine. TCRdb independently ran MiXCR on the RT-PCR reads; one entry per CDR3 protein. This sample has about 480,000 distinct CDR3 sequences, with 25% found just once. Source: CD4+ T cells sorted from PBMCs, taken roughly 5 days after vaccination. The receptors come from a man aged 50-59 years who received an inactivated influenza vaccine.

This chain connects TRBV7-9 to TRBJ2-5; D assignment may be TRBD1 or TRBD2 (5 bases each). V lost 4 bases to trimming and J lost 9 bases, with 18 bases between them. CDR1 is SEHNR and CDR2 is FQNEAQ in the germline V gene (reference sequence). The CDR3 extends over 14 amino acids. CDR3 nucleotides: TGTGCCAGCAGCTCCCAGTGGTCGATGGGGGCCCAGTACTTC. This encodes CASSSQWSMGAQYF.

This clonotype showed up just a few times. As DNA, the CDR3 is TGCGCCAGCAGCCAAAGACCGACAGGCCCCTCTGGAAACACCATATATTTT. It yields the protein CASSQRPTGPSGNTIYF. This chain links TRBV4-3 with TRBJ1-3; D is perhaps TRBD1 (6 bases). Germline lookup yields CDR1 LGHNA and CDR2 YSLEER. The CDR3 is made up of 17 amino acids. V was cut by 2 bases and J by 0 bases, with 14 bases left in between.

This chain connects TRBV28 to TRBJ1-1; D ambiguous. The CDR3 sequence is 15 residues long. The V and J ends lost 6 bases and 3 bases respectively, with 17 bases between them. In germline, CDR1 is MDHEN, CDR2 SYDVKM. The CDR3 protein is CASSTHVGVYTEAFF. Written as DNA, the CDR3 is TGTGCCAGCAGCACCCATGTCGGGGTGTACACTGAAGCTTTCTTT.

This clonotype was detected only a few times. The gene calls are TRBV24-1 and TRBJ2-5, with 8 nucleotides matching TRBD2. The germline CDR1 and CDR2 sequences are KGHDR and SFDVKD. With V trimmed by 7 bases and J by 5 bases, 17 bases remained unmatched. There are 17 residues in the CDR3. CDR3 bases: TGTGCCACCAGCTCGCAGGGAGGCGGGGGGCCCGCGGAGACCCAGTACTTC. This encodes CATSSQGGGGPAETQYF.

This rearrangement joins TRBV5-6 to TRBJ2-1, with D tentatively TRBD1 (5 bases). The germline V and J ends were trimmed by 2 bases and 4 bases, with 10 bases remaining between them. Germline CDR1 reads SGHDT; CDR2 reads YYEEEE. This CDR3 is built from 14 residues. CDR3 DNA sequence: TGTGCCAGCAGCTTTCTCAGGGCTTACAATGAGCAGTTCTTC. Encoded protein: CASSFLRAYNEQFF.

This clonotype was counted a few times. The rearrangement joins TRBV6-1 to TRBJ2-3, with 13 bases matching TRBD2. The CDR3 has 16 amino acids. Trimming removed 7 bases from V and 3 bases from J; junction bases left unmatched: 7. Germline CDR1 reads MNHNS; CDR2 reads SASEGT. The CDR3 DNA reads as TGTGCCAGCACAAGACTAGCGGGGGGTAGTACAGATACGCAGTATTTT. Translation gives CASTRLAGGSTDTQYF.

The table lists this clonotype with a few counts. V usage is TRBV18 and J usage is TRBJ2-3, with D uncertain. The CDR3 runs 16 residues. V shed 0 bases and J shed 2 bases, with 12 bases lying between them. Germline-derived CDR1 and CDR2 are KGHSH and LQKENI. CDR3 DNA: TGTGCCAGCTCACCACCGAGGTTTGGCTACACAGATACGCAGTATTTT. This sequence encodes CASSPPRFGYTDTQYF.

The gene calls are TRBV7-2 and TRBJ2-1, with D unclear. V lost 1 base to trimming and J lost 7 bases, with 14 bases between them. The CDR3 totals 15 residues. Per the germline V gene, CDR1 is SGHTA and CDR2 is FQGNSA. The CDR3 loop is CASSLGLVMENEQFF. The CDR3 nucleotides are TGTGCCAGCAGCTTAGGCCTAGTAATGGAAAATGAGCAGTTCTTC.

This clonotype was counted only a few times. This chain links TRBV12-3 or TRBV12-4 with TRBJ1-6, with TRBD1 as a possible D gene (5 bases). V was clipped by 2 bases and J by 14 bases, with 13 bases between them. There are 13 residues in the CDR3. The chain's CDR3 is CASSLSGTLALHF. The DNA of the CDR3 is TGTGCCAGCAGTTTATCCGGGACTTTGGCCCTCCACTTT.

V and J are TRBV18 and TRBJ2-3; 7 bases align to TRBD1. The CDR3 extends over 20 amino acids. V lost 2 bases and J lost 0; bases outside the gene matches: 17. Germline CDR1 is KGHSH and CDR2 is LQKENI. The CDR3 spells CASSPVPGTVVSSSTDTQYF. As DNA, the CDR3 is TGTGCCAGCTCACCAGTCCCCGGGACAGTTGTGTCCTCTAGCACAGATACGCAGTATTTT.

This clonotype turned up a few times. This sequence joins TRBV10-3 and TRBJ1-6; tentatively, D is TRBD1 (5 bases). The germline V gene has CDR1 ENHRY and CDR2 SYGVKD. CDR3 size: 13 residues. V lost 4 bases and J lost 7, with 8 bases in between. The CDR3 coding sequence is TGTGCCATCAGTGTAGACAGCAATTCACCCCTCCACTTT. Its protein product is CAISVDSNSPLHF.

The CDR3 loop is CSARFSQETQYF. In nucleotides, the CDR3 is TGCAGTGCTAGATTCTCCCAAGAGACCCAGTACTTC. The chain is built from TRBV20-1 and TRBJ2-5; D unclear. This CDR3 comprises 12 residues. Germline V CDR1 and CDR2: DFQATT, SNEGSKA (reference sequence). V was cut by 2 bases and J by 1 base, with 5 bases left in between.

The chain recombines TRBV24-1 with TRBJ2-5, with a possible D match to TRBD1 (6 bases). The length of the CDR3 is 13 residues. The germline gives CDR1 KGHDR, CDR2 SFDVKD. Deletions cut 9 bases from V and 2 bases from J, with 12 bases between. CDR3 region: CATATGSQETQYF. DNA of the CDR3: TGTGCCACCGCGACAGGCTCACAAGAGACCCAGTACTTC.

This chain links TRBV12-3 or TRBV12-4 with TRBJ2-5; no clear D. This CDR3 is built from 12 residues. The V gene lost 6 bases and the J gene lost 4 bases, with 9 bases spanning the gap. The CDR3 bases are TGTGCCAGCAGCGCACAAGTAGAGACCCAGTACTTC. Encoded protein: CASSAQVETQYF.

The CDR3 loop reads CSARDGAGSTDTQYF. CDR3 DNA: TGCAGTGCTAGAGATGGGGCGGGAAGCACAGATACGCAGTATTTT. The chain combines TRBV20-1 with TRBJ2-3; TRBD2 might be the D (6 bases). Looked up from germline, CDR1 is DFQATT and CDR2 is SNEGSKA (reference sequence). The CDR3 runs 15 residues. Trimming removed 0 bases from V and 0 bases from J, with 10 bases in between.

The chain recombines TRBV5-5 with TRBJ1-2; 7 bases agree with TRBD1. Unmatched junction bases numbered 11, after V lost 2 bases and J lost 4 bases. Germline CDR1 is SGHKS and CDR2 is YYEKEE (reference sequence). CDR3 length: 16 residues. CDR3 sequence reads: CASSFSWDRTFYGYTF. The DNA for the CDR3 is TGTGCCAGCAGCTTTTCATGGGACAGAACTTTCTATGGCTACACCTTC.

This clonotype turned up a few times. The CDR3 spells CASSPPAGTGGGEAFF. The CDR3 coding sequence is TGTGCCAGCTCACCACCCGCCGGGACAGGGGGCGGTGAAGCTTTCTTT. The rearrangement joins TRBV18 to TRBJ1-1; TRBD1 matches 12 bases. Per germline, CDR1 KGHSH and CDR2 LQKENI. V dropped 0 bases and J dropped 7; count of bases not matched to a gene: 6. CDR3 length: 16 residues.

This clonotype was counted at least ten times. The chain joins TRBV3-1 to TRBJ1-3, with no clear D. Between the trimmed V and J ends, which lost 7 bases and 0 bases, there was a span of 10 bases. The germline V gene encodes CDR1 LGHDT and CDR2 YNNKEL (reference sequence). The CDR3 extends over 14 amino acids. The CDR3 reads CASKQTSSGNTIYF. Written as DNA, the CDR3 is TGTGCCAGCAAGCAGACCAGCTCTGGAAACACCATATATTTT.

This chain links TRBV3-1 with TRBJ2-6; D gene uncertain. The CDR3 consists of 14 residues. Per the germline V gene, CDR1 is LGHDT and CDR2 is YNNKEL (reference sequence). V lost 2 bases to trimming and J lost 0 bases, with 2 bases between them. Here the CDR3 reads CASSQFSGANVLTF. The DNA for the CDR3 is TGTGCCAGCAGCCAATTCTCTGGGGCCAACGTCCTGACTTTC.

This chain connects TRBV20-1 to TRBJ2-7; a weak D match, TRBD1 (5 bases). The CDR3 extends over 14 amino acids. The V gene's germline CDR1 is DFQATT and CDR2 SNEGSKA (reference sequence). Trimming stripped 6 bases from V and 0 bases from J, with 15 bases between. CDR3 in DNA: TGCAGTGCCAGGGTGGCAGGAGCCTCCTACGAGCAGTACTTC. This gives the protein CSARVAGASYEQYF.

This clonotype was found a few times. CDR3 protein: CASSLGGTESNEQFF. The CDR3 DNA reads TGTGCCAGCAGCTTGGGAGGAACTGAATCTAATGAGCAGTTCTTC. This rearrangement joins TRBV5-6 to TRBJ2-1, with D hard to call. V lost 0 bases to trimming and J lost 7 bases, with 14 bases between them. CDR3 size: 15 residues. The germline CDR1 and CDR2 sequences are SGHDT and YYEEEE. The complete variable domain, with remaining parts taken from reference TRBV5-6 and TRBJ2-1, reads DAGVTQSPTHLIKTRGQQVTLRCSPKSGHDTVSWYQQALGQGPQFIFQYYEEEERQRGNFPDRFSGHQFPNYSSELNVNALLLGDSALYLCASSLGGTESNEQFFGPGTRLTVL.

This clonotype was found a few times. This rearrangement joins TRBV5-1 to TRBJ1-4; TRBD1 matches 7 bases. In germline, CDR1 is SGHRS, CDR2 YFSETQ. Trimming at V came to 0 bases and at J to 5 bases, leaving 4 bases not matched to a gene. The CDR3 spans 15 residues. The CDR3 nucleotides read TGCGCCAGCAGCTTGGAGACAGGGAGAAATGAAAAACTGTTTTTT. Protein: CASSLETGRNEKLFF.

This clonotype was observed a handful of times. The V call is TRBV20-1, the J call TRBJ2-4, with D perhaps given as TRBD1 or TRBD2 (5 bases each). The CDR3 has 13 residues. Trimming cost V 5 bases and J 5 bases, with 13 bases left between them. Germline CDR1 DFQATT, CDR2 SNEGSKA (reference sequence). The chain's CDR3 is CSAGRDVQNIQYF. The CDR3 DNA reads as TGCAGTGCTGGTCGGGACGTCCAAAACATTCAGTACTTC.

This chain joins TRBV28 and TRBJ1-5; D unresolved. V gave up 5 bases and J gave up 7 bases, with 12 bases separating them. The V gene's germline CDR1 is MDHEN and CDR2 SYDVKM. The CDR3 spans 13 residues. CDR3 coding DNA: TGTGCCAGCAGTGCGGAGTCGTTGCAGCCCCAGCATTTT. Its translation: CASSAESLQPQHF.

The chain's CDR3 is CSATIRRADTQYF. DNA of the CDR3: TGCAGTGCGACCATCCGAAGAGCAGATACGCAGTATTTT. V is TRBV20-1 and J is TRBJ2-3; D not certain. V lost 6 bases to trimming and J lost 4 bases, with 14 bases between them. There are 13 residues in the CDR3. CDR1 and CDR2 from the germline V gene are DFQATT and SNEGSKA (reference sequence).

The genes are TRBV7-9 and TRBJ1-2, with 9 bases that match TRBD1. The CDR3 totals 16 residues. Germline V gives CDR1 SEHNR, CDR2 FQNEAQ (reference sequence). V shed 5 bases, J shed 5 bases, and the junction held 12 bases outside the gene matches. The CDR3 DNA reads TGTGCCAGCAGCGGACGGGACAGGGAAAGCTTTTATGGCTACACCTTC. This encodes CASSGRDRESFYGYTF.

This chain connects TRBV12-3 or TRBV12-4 to TRBJ2-7; D gene unclear. The CDR3 runs to 13 residues. V was trimmed by 1 base and J by 6 bases, leaving 10 bases between them. The CDR3 bases are TGTGCCAGCAGTTTAGTGCAGCCTCGCGAGCAGTACTTC. This gives the protein CASSLVQPREQYF.

This clonotype was found many times. V usage is TRBV5-1 and J usage is TRBJ2-2; TRBD1 matches 7 bases. V was pared by 4 bases and J by 0 bases, with 9 bases of the junction left unmatched. The V gene's germline CDR1 is SGHRS and CDR2 YFSETQ. This CDR3 has 17 residues. Written as DNA, the CDR3 is TGCGCCAGCAGCACCCTGGACAGGCTCGCGAACACCGGGGAGCTGTTTTTT. It codes for CASSTLDRLANTGELFF.

The CDR3 nucleotides read TGTGCCAGCAGCTTTCACTATGGCTACACCTTC. It yields the protein CASSFHYGYTF. The chain recombines TRBV7-2 with TRBJ1-2; D gene uncertain. V lost 3 bases and J 3 bases, leaving 2 bases between the germline ends. From germline, CDR1 is SGHTA and CDR2 FQGNSA. The CDR3 runs to 11 residues.

J is TRBJ2-2 and V is TRBV11-1, with TRBD2 as a possible D gene (7 bases). Germline V CDR1 and CDR2: SGHAT, FQDESV (reference sequence). The CDR3 sequence is 14 residues long. The germline V and J ends were trimmed by 3 bases and 7 bases, with 12 bases remaining between them. CDR3 coding DNA: TGTGCCAGCAGCTTCGGGGGGCTTGGCGGGGAGCTGTTTTTT. It specifies CASSFGGLGGELFF.

The chain links TRBV20-1 to TRBJ1-5; TRBD1 agrees at 8 bases. V lost 0 bases to trimming and J lost 2 bases; unmatched junction nucleotides: 9. This CDR3 has 17 amino acids. Germline values: CDR1 DFQATT, CDR2 SNEGSKA (reference sequence). The CDR3 DNA reads TGCAGTGCTAGAGATGCGGCAGGGGGCTATGGCAATCAGCCCCAGCATTTT. As protein: CSARDAAGGYGNQPQHF.

CDR3 protein: CASSLEGIQPQHF. The CDR3 DNA reads as TGTGCCAGCAGTTTAGAGGGGATTCAGCCCCAGCATTTT. This chain connects TRBV12-3 or TRBV12-4 to TRBJ1-5; maybe TRBD1 (5 bases). The V end was cut by 1 base, the J end by 6 bases, with 7 bases between. This CDR3 has 13 residues.